These 5 T cell receptor beta chains were all obtained from the same sample, sequenced in a study of early T cells in non-severe SARS-CoV-2 infection. One entry per CDR3 protein results from TCRdb running MiXCR on the 5' RACE reads. This repertoire shows tens of thousands of distinct CDR3 sequences, roughly 7.8% found once; its top ten account for 10%. The sequencing here drew on whole blood, taken at baseline. These receptors were obtained from an adult who was a healthcare worker with PCR-confirmed SARS-CoV-2 infection or an uninfected control (not recorded which).

The rearrangement joins TRBV28 to TRBJ2-7; 7 positions agree with TRBD1. J lost 3 bases, V lost 6 bases, and 11 bases had no gene match. Germline CDR1 MDHEN, CDR2 SYDVKM. This CDR3 comprises 15 residues. The CDR3 bases are TGTGCCAGCAGGGAGAACAGGGGAACTCTCTACGAGCAGTACTTC. Residues: CASRENRGTLYEQYF. Drawing the rest from reference TRBV28 and TRBJ2-7, the complete variable domain is DVKVTQSSRYLVKRTGEKVFLECVQDMDHENMFWYRQDPGLGLRLIYFSYDVKMKEKGDIPEGYSVSREKKERFSLILESASTNQTSMYLCASRENRGTLYEQYFGPGTRLTVT.

The chain links TRBV27 to TRBJ2-2; tentative D call: TRBD2 (5 bases). The CDR3 extends over 15 amino acids. CDR1 and CDR2 from the germline V gene are MNHEY and SMNVEV (reference sequence). V was cut by 5 bases and J by 5 bases, with 15 bases left in between. The CDR3 sequence: CASSISADPTGELFF. The CDR3 DNA reads TGTGCCAGCAGTATTAGCGCTGACCCAACCGGGGAGCTGTTTTTT.

V usage is TRBV29-1 and J usage is TRBJ1-1; no firm D call. Germline CDR1 reads SQVTM; CDR2 reads ANQGSEA. This CDR3 is built from 13 residues. V shed 7 bases and J shed 2 bases, with 14 bases lying between them. Written as DNA, the CDR3 is TGCAGCGCCGGGTCGACTTTTAACACTGAAGCTTTCTTT. This codes for CSAGSTFNTEAFF.

In this sample, this clonotype turned up a few times. The V call is TRBV28, the J call TRBJ2-7; tentatively, D is TRBD2 (5 bases). Trimming left V 10 bases short and J 5 bases short, with 15 bases between. CDR1 is MDHEN and CDR2 is SYDVKM in the germline V gene. The CDR3 spans 12 residues. CDR3 sequence reads: CATLGNLDEQYF. The CDR3 DNA is TGTGCCACCCTCGGGAATTTGGACGAGCAGTACTTC.

This rearrangement joins TRBV20-1 to TRBJ2-7; D is possibly TRBD1 (6 bases). V lost 6 bases to trimming and J lost 5 bases, with 17 bases between them. In germline, CDR1 is DFQATT, CDR2 SNEGSKA (reference sequence). The CDR3 runs 13 residues. CDR3 sequence (DNA): TGCAGTGCCAAAGGACAGTTGCTCCACGAGCAGTACTTC. Protein: CSAKGQLLHEQYF.